Presented here are 10 T cell receptor beta chains from one specimen sequenced in a study of response to subunit inactivated influenza vaccine. TCRdb called the RT-PCR reads again in MiXCR, with one record for every CDR3 protein. The data hold hundreds of thousands of distinct CDR3 sequences, with 18% observed a single time. The sample here was PBMCs from blood, taken 5 days after vaccination. Every receptor here comes from a man between 50 and 59 years old who received an inactivated influenza vaccine.

This chain joins TRBV12-3 or TRBV12-4 and TRBJ1-2; D gene uncertain. The CDR3 length is 14 residues. Trimming took off 6 bases at V and 7 bases at J, with 18 bases between the two ends. In nucleotides, the CDR3 is TGTGCCAGCAGCTGCGAGGCGGTGGGTTGTGGCTACACCTTC. Protein sequence: CASSCEAVGCGYTF.

This clonotype has just a few counts. The chain uses TRBV12-3 or TRBV12-4 and TRBJ1-3; TRBD1 agrees at 10 bases. This CDR3 spans 16 amino acids. V shed 7 bases, J shed 0 bases, and the junction held 6 bases outside the gene matches. The CDR3 region has the DNA TGTGCCAGCACTCCCGGGACAGGGGTCTCTGGAAACACCATATATTTT. Amino acids: CASTPGTGVSGNTIYF.

This clonotype was counted ten times or more. V and J are TRBV12-3 or TRBV12-4 and TRBJ2-5, with a possible D match to TRBD1 (7 bases). This CDR3 is 14 amino acids long. V shed 2 bases and J shed 4 bases, with 11 bases lying between them. The CDR3: CASSLSQGGETQYF. The CDR3 DNA sequence: TGTGCCAGCAGTTTAAGTCAGGGGGGAGAGACCCAGTACTTC.

The chain couples TRBV20-1 to TRBJ2-3; D is perhaps TRBD1 (6 bases). This CDR3 comprises 14 residues. Germline CDR1 reads DFQATT; CDR2 reads SNEGSKA (reference sequence). Trimming left V 0 bases short and J 0 bases short, with 7 bases between. The CDR3 region is CSARDTGSTDTQYF. For the CDR3, the DNA is TGCAGTGCTAGAGACACAGGGAGCACAGATACGCAGTATTTT.

This rearrangement joins TRBV3-2 to TRBJ2-2. TRBV3-2 is classified as a pseudogene. The CDR3 totals 17 residues. CDR3 region: CASTQDLWQRNTGELFF. Written as DNA, the CDR3 is TGTGCCTCCACCCAAGATCTGTGGCAGAGAAACACCGGGGAGCTGTTTTTT.

A few counts support this clonotype. The V gene is TRBV5-1, the J gene TRBJ1-2; 10 bases match TRBD1. The CDR3 contains 14 residues. V lost 0 bases and J lost 8; bases outside the gene matches: 4. Germline CDR1 reads SGHRS; CDR2 reads YFSETQ. The CDR3 sequence is CASSLEGQGRGYTF. The DNA for the CDR3 is TGCGCCAGCAGCTTGGAGGGACAGGGGAGGGGCTACACCTTC.

The genes are TRBV7-2 and TRBJ2-6; the D is unclear. Germline V lookup: CDR1 SGHTA, CDR2 FQGNSA. The CDR3 contains 16 residues. The V and J ends lost 2 bases and 2 bases respectively, with 10 bases between them. The CDR3 region has the DNA TGTGCCAGCAGCTTATCGTGGGGTACTGGGGCCAACGTCCTGACTTTC. The encoded protein is CASSLSWGTGANVLTF.

The sample holds a few counts of this clonotype. The chain carries TRBV29-1 and TRBJ2-3; 11 bases are a match to TRBD2. After removal of 8 bases from V and 2 bases from J, the junction contained 3 bases not matched to a gene. This CDR3 region has 13 residues. CDR1 SQVTM and CDR2 ANQGSEA come from the germline V gene. The CDR3 loop is CSLSGGDTDTQYF. The CDR3 DNA follows: TGCAGCCTTAGCGGGGGGGACACAGATACGCAGTATTTT.

The chain has TRBV20-1 and TRBJ2-7, with a tentative D call TRBD1 (6 bases). V was pared by 0 bases and J by 4 bases, with 10 bases between. CDR3 length: 13 residues. Germline CDR1 reads DFQATT; CDR2 reads SNEGSKA (reference sequence). The DNA of the CDR3 is TGCAGTGCTAGAGACAGGGGAAGATACGAGCAGTACTTC. Its protein is CSARDRGRYEQYF.

This clonotype came up a few times. The chain couples TRBV5-1 to TRBJ2-7; 8 nucleotides line up with TRBD1. The CDR3 runs to 14 residues. The ends lost 4 bases at V and 2 bases at J; junction bases unmatched: 5. Germline lookup yields CDR1 SGHRS and CDR2 YFSETQ. The CDR3 region has the DNA TGCGCCAGCAGCATCGAGGACAGGGCCTACGAGCAGTACTTC. The encoded protein is CASSIEDRAYEQYF.